This is a list of T cell receptor beta chains from one sample in a study of blood T cell repertoires in COVID-19. Measured with immunoSEQ multiplex PCR; TCRdb has only the in-frame clones, and not every one. Of around 330,000 clones listed, roughly 85% are singletons. The sequenced sample was PBMCs or T cells enriched from blood (not recorded which). Source of these receptors: a woman aged 25 to 39 who had been exposed to COVID-19. The CDR3 runs from the conserved cysteine through the conserved F or W. The D gene is left open where the match is weak. Clone size is shown for a subset of rows, as once, few, many or a class of expanded clone.

.	TRBV29-1	.	TRBJ1-1	TGCAGCGCCCGGGGGGGGCTGGGCACTGAAGCTTTCTTT	CSARGGLGTEAFF
.	TRBV4-2	TRBD1	TRBJ1-2	TGTGCCAGCAGCCAATCTGGACAGGGCTATGGCTACACCTTC	CASSQSGQGYGYTF
.	TRBV29-1	TRBD1	TRBJ1-5	TGCAGCGCGTCGCAGGGGGATAGCAGTGGCAATCAGCCCCAGCATTTT	CSASQGDSSGNQPQHF
.	TRBV5-1	.	TRBJ1-3	TGCGCCAGCAGCTTTAACAGGGCCTCTGGAAACACCATATATTTT	CASSFNRASGNTIYF
.	TRBV6-6	TRBD2	TRBJ2-1	TGTGCCAGCAGTTACCGAGCGGGGGGAATCAATGAGCAGTTCTTC	CASSYRAGGINEQFF
.	TRBV18	.	TRBJ2-7	TGTGCCAGCTCACCACAGGCAGGGACAACCTACGAGCAGTACTTC	CASSPQAGTTYEQYF
.	TRBV30	TRBD1	TRBJ1-2	TGTGCCTGGAGGATAAAGCCGGGACAGCTGAACTATGGCTACACCTTC	CAWRIKPGQLNYGYTF
.	TRBV29-1	.	TRBJ1-5	TGCAGCGCTACCCACGGGGGAAGCAATCAGCCCCAGCATTTT	CSATHGGSNQPQHF
.	TRBV19	.	TRBJ2-7	TGTGCCAGTAAGCCCTACGACTCCAACTCCTACGAGCAGTACTTC	CASKPYDSNSYEQYF
.	TRBV7-9	.	TRBJ2-1	TGTGCCAGCCGGGACATATCGGGGCATGAGCAGTTCTTC	CASRDISGHEQFF
.	TRBV10-3	.	TRBJ2-7	TGTGCCATCAGCCCCGACAGTTTCTACGAGCAGTACTTC	CAISPDSFYEQYF
.	TRBV13	TRBD2	TRBJ2-2	TGTGCCAGCAGCTTAGAGGGACTAGCGGGTCTTTCGAACACCGGGGAGCTGTTTTTT	CASSLEGLAGLSNTGELFF
once	TRBV28	.	TRBJ1-1	TGTGCCAGCCGCAGGTCGTGGGGGGACACTGAAGCTTTCTTT	CASRRSWGDTEAFF
.	TRBV6-1	TRBD1	TRBJ1-2	TGTGCCAGCAGTGAACGTGACAGGGTCTTTTGGAACTATGGCTACACCTTC	CASSERDRVFWNYGYTF
.	TRBV6-2/TRBV6-3	.	TRBJ1-2	TGTGCCAGCAGTGACAGACTGCCTGATGGCTACACCTTC	CASSDRLPDGYTF
.	TRBV30	.	TRBJ2-4	TGTGCCTGGAGTGTTGGTCAGGGAGGAAACATTCAGTACTTC	CAWSVGQGGNIQYF
.	TRBV6-2/TRBV6-3	.	TRBJ2-6	TGTGCCAGCAGTTACGGCGGAGGCAGCTCTGGGGCCAACGTCCTGACTTTC	CASSYGGGSSGANVLTF
.	TRBV6-5	TRBD1	TRBJ1-5	TGTGCCAGCAGTCCGGACAGGAGAAGCAATCAGCCCCAGCATTTT	CASSPDRRSNQPQHF
.	TRBV12-3/TRBV12-4	.	TRBJ2-5	TGTGCCAGCAGGGGACTGTCACAAGAGACCCAGTACTTC	CASRGLSQETQYF
.	TRBV27	TRBD1	TRBJ2-7	TGTGCCAGCAGTTGGACAGGATCCTACGAGCAGTACTTC	CASSWTGSYEQYF
few	TRBV2	.	TRBJ1-5	TGTGCCAGCAGTCCTAATTACCATAGCAATCAGCCCCAGCATTTT	CASSPNYHSNQPQHF
.	TRBV28	.	TRBJ1-5	TGTGCCAGCAGTCCACTACAGGTTTATAGCAATCAGCCCCAGCATTTT	CASSPLQVYSNQPQHF
.	TRBV5-4	TRBD1	TRBJ1-6	TGTGCCAGCAGCTTGGGGACAGGCTATAATTCACCCCTCCACTTT	CASSLGTGYNSPLHF
.	TRBV30	TRBD1	TRBJ1-5	TGTGCCTGGAATAACAGGGGGAATCAGCCCCAGCATTTT	CAWNNRGNQPQHF
.	TRBV27	TRBD1	TRBJ1-2	TGTGCCAGCAGTCCGAATTCCGGGACAGCCTTTAACTATGGCTACACCTTC	CASSPNSGTAFNYGYTF
.	TRBV28	.	TRBJ1-1	TGTGCCAGCAGTTTCCGACGGTCCTGGAGGACTGAAGCTTTCTTT	CASSFRRSWRTEAFF
.	TRBV6-6	.	TRBJ2-2	TGTGCCAGCAGGACCCATGTAGAGACAGGGGAGCTGTTTTTT	CASRTHVETGELFF
.	TRBV6-5	.	TRBJ2-5	TGTGCCAGCAGTTACGGAACTAAGCAAGAGACCCAGTACTTC	CASSYGTKQETQYF
many	TRBV4-3	TRBD1	TRBJ2-7	TGCGCCAGCAGCCAAGCCCGGGACAGATACTACGAGCAGTACTTC	CASSQARDRYYEQYF
.	TRBV25-1	.	TRBJ1-2	TGTGCCAGCAGTGAAGAGGATGGCTACACCTTC	CASSEEDGYTF
.	TRBV14	TRBD1	TRBJ1-6	TGTGCCAGCAGCCAACGACAGGGTTTTTTCGACTCACCCCTCCACTTT	CASSQRQGFFDSPLHF
.	TRBV28	.	TRBJ2-1	TGTGCCAGCAGCCCCGGAGGCCCCTACAATGAGCAGTTCTTC	CASSPGGPYNEQFF
once	TRBV6-5	.	TRBJ2-7	TGTGCCAGCACCGACCGACTCGACCAGTACTTC	CASTDRLDQYF
.	TRBV11-2	.	TRBJ2-5	TGTGCCAGCAGCTTAGGCAGAAACTGGGCGACTAGGGATCAAGAGACCCAGTACTTC	CASSLGRNWATRDQETQYF
.	TRBV30	.	TRBJ1-4	TGTGCCTGGAGTGTGTGGGGCTCGGAAAAACTGTTTTTT	CAWSVWGSEKLFF